This TCR beta chain was recovered during a study of regulatory T cells in long-lasting Graves disease. The CDR3 is 17 residues long. The junction had 9 bases not matched to a gene; V was cut back by 0 bases and J by 4 bases. CDR1 and CDR2 (germline): DFQATT, SNEGSKA (reference sequence). This clonotype was recorded many times. Through Arm-PCR of CDR3 regions and iRepertoire HTBI primers, TCR beta libraries were built. TCRdb re-called the multiplex PCR reads through MiXCR, storing one row per CDR3 protein. Counted here are 300,000 to 500,000 distinct CDR3 sequences, under 25% occurring once; the ten biggest clones make up less than 25%. Time point denoted: persistent/refractory GD, antithyroid drugs over 5 years with positive TRAb. The TCR library used RNA extracted from PBMCs.

The TCR originated in a female donor with Graves disease. V is TRBV20-1 and J is TRBJ1-6; 7 bases agree with TRBD1. Sequences were derived from peripheral blood mononuclear cells (PBMCs), sampled when the disease was refractory, from a patient treated with antithyroid drugs. CDR3 in DNA: TGCAGTGCTAGAGACCCATCCCGGGACAGATATAATTCACCCCTCCACTTT. Translated: CSARDPSRDRYNSPLHF.